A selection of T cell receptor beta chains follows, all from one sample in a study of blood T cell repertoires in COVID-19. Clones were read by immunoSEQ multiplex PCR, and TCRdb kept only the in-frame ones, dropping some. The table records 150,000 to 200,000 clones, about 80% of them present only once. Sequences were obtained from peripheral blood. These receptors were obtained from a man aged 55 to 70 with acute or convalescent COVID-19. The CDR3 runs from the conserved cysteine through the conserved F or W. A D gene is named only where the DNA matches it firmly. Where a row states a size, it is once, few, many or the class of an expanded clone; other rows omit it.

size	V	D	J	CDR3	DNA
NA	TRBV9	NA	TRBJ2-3	CASSVGGVWIGDTQYF	TGTGCCAGCAGCGTAGGGGGCGTCTGGATAGGAGATACGCAGTATTTT
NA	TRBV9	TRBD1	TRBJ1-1	CASSVGTGGTEAFF	TGTGCCAGCAGCGTAGGGACAGGGGGCACTGAAGCTTTCTTT
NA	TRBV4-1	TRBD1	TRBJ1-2	CASSPPRQGSPRGYTF	TGCGCCAGCAGCCCTCCTCGACAGGGGTCCCCTCGAGGCTACACCTTC
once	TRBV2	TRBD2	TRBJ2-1	CAKHKGGVNEQFF	TGTGCCAAACATAAGGGAGGGGTCAATGAGCAGTTCTTC
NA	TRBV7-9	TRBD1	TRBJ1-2	CASSLNRDRVNYGYTF	TGTGCCAGCAGCTTAAACCGGGACAGGGTTAACTATGGCTACACCTTC
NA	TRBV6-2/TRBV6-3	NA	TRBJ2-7	CASSYRGLTPPYEQYF	TGTGCCAGCAGTTACCGGGGGTTAACCCCACCCTACGAGCAGTACTTC
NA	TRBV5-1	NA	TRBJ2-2	CASSLDRVPGELFF	TGCGCCAGCAGCTTGGACAGGGTCCCCGGGGAGCTGTTTTTT
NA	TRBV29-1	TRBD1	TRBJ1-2	CSVLSQGVGDYGYTF	TGCAGCGTCCTCTCACAGGGGGTAGGGGACTATGGCTACACCTTC
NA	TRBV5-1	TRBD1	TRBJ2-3	CASSSDRVTDTQYF	TGCGCCAGCAGCAGCGACAGGGTCACAGATACGCAGTATTTT
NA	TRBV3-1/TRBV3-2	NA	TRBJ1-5	CASSQDRGQPQHF	TGTGCCAGCAGCCAAGACCGGGGTCAGCCCCAGCATTTT
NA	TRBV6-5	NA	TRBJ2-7	CASSPRVEGSEQYF	TGTGCCAGCAGTCCCAGGGTAGAAGGAAGCGAGCAGTACTTC
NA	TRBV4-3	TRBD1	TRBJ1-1	CASSQAFEGALPNTEAFF	TGCGCCAGCAGCCAAGCCTTTGAGGGGGCATTACCGAACACTGAAGCTTTCTTT
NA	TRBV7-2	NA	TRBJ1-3	CASSLSEVTRNTIYF	TGTGCCAGCAGCTTAAGCGAGGTAACGCGAAACACCATATATTTT
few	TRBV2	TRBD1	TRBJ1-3	CASSAGTGGNTIYF	TGTGCCAGCAGTGCCGGGACAGGTGGAAACACCATATATTTT
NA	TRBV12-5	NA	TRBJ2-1	CASGYPMNEQFF	TGTGCTAGTGGTTACCCTATGAATGAGCAGTTCTTC
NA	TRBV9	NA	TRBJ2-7	CASSVGGQATYYEQYF	TGTGCCAGCAGCGTAGGTGGGCAGGCAACTTACTACGAGCAGTACTTC
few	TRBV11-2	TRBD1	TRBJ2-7	CASSLEGQGPYEQYF	TGTGCCAGCAGCTTAGAGGGACAGGGACCCTACGAGCAGTACTTC